These 27 T cell receptor beta chains originate from one sample sequenced in a study of T cell repertoires in cytomegalovirus infection. These receptors are not linked to any known antigen. TCRdb ran MiXCR on the reads and lists one entry per CDR3 protein. The sample has about 920,000 distinct CDR3 sequences, approximately 31% seen once. Here the sequenced sample was cultured CD8+ T cells from PBMCs, taken from culture after CMV antigen stimulation. All receptors come from a human donor in good health (CMV status not recorded). Some clones in this sample may be carry-over from other donors' samples.

The V gene is TRBV19, the J gene TRBJ1-2, with 9 bases fitting TRBD1. CDR3 size: 16 residues. Germline V gene lookup returns CDR1 LNHDA and CDR2 SQIVND (reference sequence). Trimming removed 6 bases from V and 0 bases from J; junction bases left unmatched: 8. CDR3 protein: CASSLPDRGANYGYTF. As DNA, the CDR3 is TGTGCCAGTAGCCTCCCGGACAGGGGTGCTAACTATGGCTACACCTTC.

This clonotype was observed a few times. The rearrangement uses TRBV7-8 and TRBJ2-1, with 15 nucleotides matching TRBD2. The CDR3 contains 16 residues. Losses at the gene ends were 5 bases for V and 8 bases for J; bases not matched to a gene: 7. Germline CDR1 reads SGHVS; CDR2 reads FQNEAQ. The CDR3 DNA reads TGTGCCAGCAGCATTTGGACTAGCGGGGGGGAGGATGAGCAGTTCTTC. Encoded protein: CASSIWTSGGEDEQFF. Using reference TRBV7-8 and TRBJ2-1 for the parts outside the CDR3, the full variable domain is GAGVSQSPRYKVAKRGQDVALRCDPISGHVSLFWYQQALGQGPEFLTYFQNEAQLDKSGLPSDRFFAERPEGSVSTLKIQRTQQEDSAVYLCASSIWTSGGEDEQFFGPGTRLTVL.

The rearrangement joins TRBV20-1 to TRBJ1-1; D uncertain. This CDR3 is 10 amino acids long. Germline CDR1 DFQATT, CDR2 SNEGSKA (reference sequence). Between the trimmed V and J ends, which lost 7 bases and 6 bases, there was a span of 9 bases. For the CDR3, the DNA is TGCAGTGGTAGGTCCCCTGAAGCTTTCTTT. It is translated as CSGRSPEAFF.

A remark on this clonotype: The junction differs from germline at one of its ends, possibly a read error. The CDR3 coding sequence is TGTGCCAGCAGCTTGGACAGGGAACCCTCCTACGAGCAGTACTTC. Amino acid sequence: CASSLDREPSYEQYF. The gene calls are TRBV5-3 and TRBJ2-7; 8 bases match TRBD1. TRBV5-3 counts as an open reading frame of uncertain function. The CDR3 covers 15 residues.

The genes are TRBV27 and TRBJ2-5; a weak D match, TRBD2 (6 bases). Trimming removed 5 bases from V and 0 bases from J, with 10 bases in between. There are 14 residues in the CDR3. Per germline, CDR1 MNHEY and CDR2 SMNVEV (reference sequence). In DNA, the CDR3 is TGTGCCAGCAGTACCTGGGAGGACCAAGAGACCCAGTACTTC. This codes for CASSTWEDQETQYF.

V usage is TRBV19 and J usage is TRBJ2-7, with TRBD1 as a possible D gene (5 bases). Germline V gives CDR1 LNHDA, CDR2 SQIVND (reference sequence). The CDR3 length is 15 residues. V gave up 1 base and J gave up 5 bases, with 15 bases separating them. The CDR3, as DNA: TGTGCCAGTAGTATAGCTGGCAGGGTAAATGACGAGCAGTACTTC. Its translation: CASSIAGRVNDEQYF.

A few counts support this clonotype. The J gene is TRBJ1-1, the V gene TRBV19; 7 positions agree with TRBD1. The germline gives CDR1 LNHDA, CDR2 SQIVND (reference sequence). The length of the CDR3 is 12 residues. The V segment lost 8 bases and the J segment 6 bases; nucleotides outside the gene matches: 6. CDR3 sequence: CASSTGKPEAFF. CDR3 in DNA: TGTGCCAGTTCGACAGGGAAGCCTGAAGCTTTCTTT.

The chain joins TRBV27 to TRBJ2-5, with 9 bases fitting TRBD2. There are 16 residues in the CDR3. The germline CDR1 and CDR2 sequences are MNHEY and SMNVEV (reference sequence). The V and J ends lost 11 bases and 3 bases, in that order; junction bases with no gene match: 16. The CDR3 here is CACRARGLAGKETQYF. Here the CDR3 DNA reads TGTGCCTGCCGGGCCCGGGGCCTAGCGGGGAAAGAGACCCAGTACTTC.

This clonotype was observed a single time. The chain links TRBV10-3 to TRBJ2-2; the D gene is possibly TRBD1 (5 bases). Germline lookup yields CDR1 ENHRY and CDR2 SYGVKD. The CDR3 runs 14 residues. V lost 3 bases to trimming and J lost 6 bases, with 11 bases between them. CDR3 in amino acids: CAISDMGLAGELFF. CDR3 DNA: TGTGCCATCAGTGACATGGGGCTTGCCGGGGAGCTGTTTTTT.

The chain combines TRBV27 with TRBJ2-7; TRBD1 aligns across 7 bases. With 4 bases clipped from V and 3 bases from J, the junction kept 6 bases outside the gene matches. Germline CDR1 MNHEY, CDR2 SMNVEV (reference sequence). The CDR3 length is 14 residues. The CDR3 protein is CASSSRDSRYEQYF. The CDR3 DNA follows: TGTGCCAGCAGTTCCCGGGACAGTCGCTACGAGCAGTACTTC.

This clonotype was picked up a small number of times. The gene calls are TRBV6-1 and TRBJ2-5, with D possibly TRBD2 on 7 matching bases. This CDR3 region has 15 residues. Trimming left V 8 bases short and J 3 bases short, with 19 bases between. Germline V gives CDR1 MNHNS, CDR2 SASEGT. This CDR3 is CASRGASQEEETQYF. The DNA of the CDR3 is TGTGCCAGCCGGGGGGCTAGCCAAGAAGAAGAGACCCAGTACTTC.

V and J are TRBV20-1 and TRBJ1-1; no reliable D call. The length of the CDR3 is 15 residues. V lost 0 bases to trimming and J lost 3 bases, with 14 bases between them. CDR1 and CDR2 (germline): DFQATT, SNEGSKA (reference sequence). CDR3 sequence reads: CSARERGTLDTEAFF. The CDR3 bases are TGCAGTGCTAGAGAGAGAGGAACATTGGACACTGAAGCTTTCTTT.

The sample holds a few counts of this clonotype. The chain is built from TRBV12-3 or TRBV12-4 and TRBJ1-2; D is uncertain. The CDR3 consists of 11 residues. The V end was cut by 6 bases, the J end by 2 bases, with 4 bases between. The CDR3 bases are TGTGCCAGCAGAAAAAACTATGGCTACACCTTC. It yields the protein CASRKNYGYTF.

On this clonotype: A read error may account for a junction end that differs from germline. The chain recombines TRBV6-2 or TRBV6-3 with TRBJ2-1; D might be TRBD1 (5 bases). The CDR3 extends over 16 amino acids. Germline CDR1 MNHEY, CDR2 SVGEGT. The CDR3 is CASSDSIVTAYNEQFF. In DNA form, the CDR3 reads TGTGCCAGCAGTGACTCGATAGTGACAGCTTACAATGAGCAGTTCTTC.

The rearrangement links TRBV3-1 to TRBJ1-2, with 8 bases lining up with TRBD1. With 5 bases clipped from V and 6 bases from J, the junction kept 5 bases outside the gene matches. Looked up from germline, CDR1 is LGHDT and CDR2 is YNNKEL (reference sequence). The CDR3 runs to 13 residues. The CDR3 region is CASSTDRDNGYTF. For the CDR3, the DNA is TGTGCCAGCAGCACGGACAGGGACAATGGCTACACCTTC. The full variable domain, completed using reference TRBV3-1 and TRBJ1-2, is DTAVSQTPKYLVTQMGNDKSIKCEQNLGHDTMYWYKQDSKKFLKIMFSYNNKELIINETVPNRFSPKSPDKAHLNLHINSLELGDSAVYFCASSTDRDNGYTFGSGTRLTVV.

CDR3 nucleotide sequence: TGTGCCAGCAGCGTACAGCGGGTGTCAGATACGCAGTATTTT. It encodes CASSVQRVSDTQYF. J is TRBJ2-3 and V is TRBV9, with D possibly matching TRBD2 (6 bases). With 1 base removed from V and 4 bases from J, the gap between germline ends came to 10 bases. This CDR3 contains 14 residues. Looked up from germline, CDR1 is SGDLS and CDR2 is YYNGEE.

This clonotype was detected ten times or more. V usage is TRBV27 and J usage is TRBJ2-1; D remains ambiguous. Per germline, CDR1 MNHEY and CDR2 SMNVEV (reference sequence). Trimming shortened V by 4 bases and J by 1 base, and 8 bases separated the two germline ends. The CDR3 spans 14 residues. Here the CDR3 DNA reads TGTGCCAGCAGTTACTCTGAGTCCTACAATGAGCAGTTCTTC. This translates into CASSYSESYNEQFF.

Comments on this clonotype: The conserved phenylalanine or tryptophan normally closing the CDR3 is absent here, so this likely arose from a read error. V usage is TRBV5-4 and J usage is TRBJ1-1; D is perhaps TRBD1 (5 bases). The CDR3 is made up of 17 amino acids. V was pared by 5 bases and J by 4 bases, with 24 bases between. Germline CDR1 SGHNT, CDR2 YYREEE (reference sequence). CDR3 nucleotides: TGTGCCAGCAGTCCGCCCGGGCGAAGGGGTGGCGGCACTGAAGCTTTCTTA. Residues: CASSPPGRRGGGTEAFL.

J is TRBJ2-1 and V is TRBV7-3; 7 nucleotides match TRBD1. Losses at the gene ends were 5 bases for V and 6 bases for J; bases not matched to a gene: 4. The CDR3 consists of 13 residues. CDR1 is SGHTA and CDR2 is FQGTGA in the germline V gene. CDR3 DNA: TGTGCCAGCAGCGCCCACAGGGGCAATGAGCAGTTCTTC. Protein sequence: CASSAHRGNEQFF.

Note on this clonotype: Germline and junction disagree at one end, which may indicate a read error. The V call is TRBV7-3, the J call TRBJ2-3; D possibly uses TRBD1 or TRBD2 (5 bases each). The CDR3 is 15 amino acids. Germline CDR1 SGHTA, CDR2 FQGTGA. CDR3 sequence: CASSITGRSTDTQYF. CDR3 DNA: TGTGCCAGCAGCATAACGGGACGGAGCACAGATACGCAGTATTTT. The complete variable domain, with remaining parts taken from reference TRBV7-3 and TRBJ2-3, reads GAGVSQTPSNKVTEKGKYVELRCDPISGHTALYWYRQSLGQGPEFLIYFQGTGAADDSGLPNDRFFAVRPEGSVSTLKIQRTERGDSAVYLCASSITGRSTDTQYFGPGTRLTVL.

This clonotype has more than one count but fewer than ten. J is TRBJ2-3 and V is TRBV6-5; 9 nucleotides match TRBD2. CDR1 MNHEY and CDR2 SVGAGI come from the germline V gene. Trimming at V came to 2 bases and at J to 9 bases, leaving 9 bases not matched to a gene. CDR3 length: 15 residues. CDR3 sequence: CASSYAAGGNLTQYF. The CDR3 DNA sequence: TGTGCCAGCAGTTACGCTGCGGGGGGGAATTTAACGCAGTATTTT.

This clonotype was seen a few times. V gene TRBV19 combines with J gene TRBJ2-7, with D possibly matching TRBD2 (5 bases). The V and J ends lost 6 bases and 3 bases respectively, with 21 bases between them. The CDR3 loop spans 16 amino acids. Per the germline V gene, CDR1 is LNHDA and CDR2 is SQIVND (reference sequence). The chain's CDR3 is CASSHEEVTNGYEQYF. In DNA form, the CDR3 reads TGTGCCAGTAGCCACGAGGAGGTGACCAACGGCTACGAGCAGTACTTC.

This clonotype occurred a few times. The V gene is TRBV20-1, the J gene TRBJ1-5; D is uncertain. Germline V gene sequence: CDR1 DFQATT, CDR2 SNEGSKA (reference sequence). There are 13 residues in the CDR3. Trimming pared 3 bases from V and 5 bases from J, leaving 11 bases between. Here the CDR3 reads CSASSGRHQPQHF. CDR3 DNA: TGCAGTGCTAGTTCGGGGAGACATCAGCCCCAGCATTTT.

This clonotype has more than one count but fewer than ten. The J gene is TRBJ2-3, the V gene TRBV12-3 or TRBV12-4; D unclear. This CDR3 comprises 18 residues. V lost 5 bases and J lost 2, with 23 bases in between. CDR3 in amino acids: CASSPFWTGRKDTDTQYF. The CDR3 nucleotides read TGTGCCAGCAGTCCCTTTTGGACGGGCCGAAAAGACACAGATACGCAGTATTTT.

In its sample, this clonotype was seen a few times. The chain links TRBV7-6 to TRBJ1-5, with 7 bases lining up with TRBD1. Trimming removed 5 bases from V and 0 bases from J; junction bases left unmatched: 13. This CDR3 spans 18 amino acids. The germline CDR1 and CDR2 sequences are SGHVS and FNYEAQ. The chain's CDR3 is CASSLGQAHRYSNQPQHF. The CDR3 region has the DNA TGTGCCAGCAGCCTAGGACAGGCCCATCGATATAGCAATCAGCCCCAGCATTTT. Looking up the rest from reference TRBV7-6 and TRBJ1-5 gives the full variable domain: GAGVSQSPRYKVTKRGQDVALRCDPISGHVSLYWYRQALGQGPEFLTYFNYEAQQDKSGLPNDRFSAERPEGSISTLTIQRTEQRDSAMYRCASSLGQAHRYSNQPQHFGDGTRLSIL.

V gene TRBV27 combines with J gene TRBJ2-1; unclear D gene. This CDR3 has 13 amino acids. The germline V gene has CDR1 MNHEY and CDR2 SMNVEV (reference sequence). V shed 8 bases and J shed 6 bases, with 14 bases lying between them. The CDR3 sequence is CASSWTEANEQFF. For the CDR3, the DNA is TGTGCCAGCTCTTGGACGGAAGCCAATGAGCAGTTCTTC.

Only a few counts were recorded for this clonotype. The V and J genes are TRBV27 and TRBJ2-1, with TRBD1 identical over 9 bases. The CDR3 runs 14 residues. Germline V gene sequence: CDR1 MNHEY, CDR2 SMNVEV (reference sequence). The junction had 5 bases not matched to a gene; V was cut back by 6 bases and J by 5 bases. Written as DNA, the CDR3 is TGTGCCAGCAGCAGAGGACAGGGGCACAATGAGCAGTTCTTC. This sequence encodes CASSRGQGHNEQFF.